The rows below give T cell receptor beta chains drawn from one sample of a study of cytomegalovirus exposure and HLA in healthy donors. TCRdb's copy holds only in-frame clones and misses some; the assay was immunoSEQ multiplex PCR. The table has some 92,000 clones, around four fifths seen once; the top ten hold approximately 3%. Sequencing used PBMCs. These receptors all come from a man aged 30-40 years in good health and CMV-seronegative. The CDR3 runs from the conserved cysteine through the conserved F or W. D genes are given only for firm matches. Clone size appears in some rows only: once, few, many, or a class for an expanded clone.

TRBD1	TRBV12-5	NA	TRBJ1-5	TGTGCTAGTGGTCAGGGGGCTTACGATCAGCCCCAGCATTTT	CASGQGAYDQPQHF
TRBD2	TRBV7-2	NA	TRBJ2-1	TGTGCCAGCAGCTCCCATGGGTGGCGGGGGGTCTACAATGAGCAGTTCTTC	CASSSHGWRGVYNEQFF
NA	TRBV14	NA	TRBJ2-1	TGTGCCAGCAGCCAAGATGGGGGGGCTGGACAGTTCTTC	CASSQDGGAGQFF
TRBD1	TRBV10-2	NA	TRBJ1-2	TGCGCCAGCAGTGAGTCTACGACAGGGGACAACTATGGCTACACCTTC	CASSESTTGDNYGYTF
TRBD1	TRBV6-6	NA	TRBJ1-6	TGTGCCAGCAGTCCAGGGACAGTTCAATTTAATTCACCCCTCCACTTT	CASSPGTVQFNSPLHF
NA	TRBV16	once	TRBJ1-2	TGTGCCAGCAGCCAATCAGGCGGAAACTATGGCTACACCTTC	CASSQSGGNYGYTF
NA	TRBV28	NA	TRBJ1-4	TGTGCCAGCAGTTTACTGGGGGGAACTAATGAAAAACTGTTTTTT	CASSLLGGTNEKLFF
NA	TRBV7-2	NA	TRBJ1-3	TGTGCCAGCAGCTCCACAGGTCGCGGAAACACCATATATTTT	CASSSTGRGNTIYF
TRBD2	TRBV4-3	NA	TRBJ2-1	TGCGCCAGCAGCCAGACTAGCGGGGCCTACAATGAGCAGTTCTTC	CASSQTSGAYNEQFF
NA	TRBV6-1	few	TRBJ1-2	TGTGCCAGCAGTGAAAAGATATTGGGGAGCGGCTACACCTTC	CASSEKILGSGYTF
NA	TRBV7-9	NA	TRBJ2-7	TGTGCCAGCAGCAGACAGGTTTCCTACGAGCAGTACTTC	CASSRQVSYEQYF
TRBD1	TRBV18	few	TRBJ2-5	TGTGCCAGCTCACCCCAGGACAGGGGACAAGAGACCCAGTACTTC	CASSPQDRGQETQYF
NA	TRBV4-1	NA	TRBJ2-3	TGCGCCAGCAGCCAAAAGACAGTCTCTAGCACAGATACGCAGTATTTT	CASSQKTVSSTDTQYF
NA	TRBV27	once	TRBJ1-2	TGTGCCAGCAGTTCTAACTACGACTATGGCTACACCTTC	CASSSNYDYGYTF
NA	TRBV7-9	NA	TRBJ2-1	TGTGCCAGCAGCGTACAGGGATTTGGTACTTCCGATGAGCAGTTCTTC	CASSVQGFGTSDEQFF
TRBD1	TRBV9	NA	TRBJ1-3	TGTGCCAGCAGCTCCGGGGGACAGGTCGGAAACACCATATATTTT	CASSSGGQVGNTIYF
TRBD1	TRBV29-1	few	TRBJ2-7	TGCAGCACAAAGGACAGGCTGGGGAATAACTACGAGCAGTACTTC	CSTKDRLGNNYEQYF
NA	TRBV27	NA	TRBJ1-2	TGTGCCAGCAGTGCAGGGGTCGGCTACACCTTC	CASSAGVGYTF
NA	TRBV5-4	few	TRBJ1-1	TGTGCCAGCAGCTTGGTAGGTGGAGCTGAAGCTTTCTTT	CASSLVGGAEAFF
NA	TRBV19	NA	TRBJ2-2	TGTGCCAGTAGTGTGGACAGACAATTTACCGGGGAGCTGTTTTTT	CASSVDRQFTGELFF
NA	TRBV7-8	NA	TRBJ1-6	TGTGCCAGCAGCTTAGGACAGTTTAATAATTCACCCCTCCACTTT	CASSLGQFNNSPLHF
NA	TRBV5-4	NA	TRBJ2-7	TGTGCCAGCAGCTTGGCAGGACAATCCTACGAGCAGTACTTC	CASSLAGQSYEQYF
NA	TRBV19	NA	TRBJ1-2	TGTGCCAGTAGTATGCCCCCAGCGGACGGCTACACCTTC	CASSMPPADGYTF
NA	TRBV30	NA	TRBJ1-1	TGTGCCTGGAGTGTCGGGGGGGACACTGAAGCTTTCTTT	CAWSVGGDTEAFF
NA	TRBV4-1	NA	TRBJ1-2	TGCGCCAGCAGCCAAGATGGCCAACAGGAAACTAACTATGGCTACACCTTC	CASSQDGQQETNYGYTF
NA	TRBV7-9	NA	TRBJ2-2	TGTGCCAGCAGCTTATGGGACACTAACACCGGGGAGCTGTTTTTT	CASSLWDTNTGELFF
NA	TRBV5-1	NA	TRBJ1-1	TGCGCCAGCAGCTTGGAGACGACAAGGGAGGCAGCTTTCTTT	CASSLETTREAAFF
NA	TRBV4-1	NA	TRBJ2-6	TGCGCCAGCAGCCAGGCAGGGGCCGGGGCCAACGTCCTGACTTTC	CASSQAGAGANVLTF
TRBD1	TRBV6-1	once	TRBJ2-3	TGTGCCAGCAGGCCGACAGGGGGGTCCACAGATACGCAGTATTTT	CASRPTGGSTDTQYF
NA	TRBV4-3	NA	TRBJ1-1	TGCGCCAGCAGCCAAGATCGGGGAATGAACACTGAAGCTTTCTTT	CASSQDRGMNTEAFF
NA	TRBV28	NA	TRBJ1-1	TGTGCCAGCAGTCCGTGGGGGAGGGACACTGAAGCTTTCTTT	CASSPWGRDTEAFF
TRBD1	TRBV2	NA	TRBJ2-7	TGTGCCAGCAGTGGGACAGGGGTCTACGAGCAGTACTTC	CASSGTGVYEQYF
TRBD1	TRBV30	NA	TRBJ1-2	TGTGCCTGGAGTTACCACGGACAGGGGGTCTATGGCTACACCTTC	CAWSYHGQGVYGYTF
NA	TRBV28	NA	TRBJ2-7	TGTGCCAGCAGTGAATCAGAGGGCCTCTACGAGCAGTACTTC	CASSESEGLYEQYF